This paragraph covers one TCR beta chain sequence. Enrolled through a virtual design, the participants were between roughly 18 and 90 years of age and came from approximately 25 US areas. Cohorts were based on clinical histories the participants reported. These data originate in a study of blood T cell repertoires in COVID-19. The wider study: T cells, B-cell-depleted T cells, or PBMCs supplied cDNA or gDNA.

In the source study's methods: Estimates of nucleated cell counts were drawn from the amplification of reference gene primers. Profiled with immunoSEQ multiplex PCR; TCRdb holds only in-frame clones, not every one. For V, J and clone size, that table is used; D and trimming come from the DNA. Of around 260,000 clones listed, 90% are singletons. The CDR3 runs to 15 residues. CDR1 is SGHTA, CDR2 FQGNSA, per germline. After removal of 5 bases from V and 1 base from J, the junction contained 7 bases not matched to a gene. This clonotype was sampled from a woman in her twenties or thirties who had recovered from COVID-19. The V call is TRBV7-2, the J call TRBJ1-2; 7 bases fit TRBD1. The material sequenced was PBMCs or T cells enriched from blood (not recorded which). The CDR3 region is CASSTGTELNYGYTF. The CDR3 nucleotides read TGTGCCAGCAGCACCGGGACAGAACTTAACTATGGCTACACCTTC.